This T cell receptor beta chain originates from a study of cytomegalovirus exposure and HLA in healthy donors. Points from the study as a whole: Listed as cytomegalovirus-associated were over 150 TCR beta chains. Through in vitro validation, three CMV-associated chains were shown to be specific for CMV antigens.

To note about this clone: Its antigen remains unknown.

Produced via immunoSEQ multiplex PCR; TCRdb's table is partial and in-frame only. Here the sample spans around 250,000 clones, roughly 88% being singletons. The CDR3 covers 11 residues. V gave up 10 bases and J gave up 5 bases, with 11 bases separating them. In germline, CDR1 is SNHLY, CDR2 FYNNEI. It was the roughly 130-subject validation cohort, separate from the roughly 700-subject first cohort, to which the donors belonged. The V call is TRBV2, the J call TRBJ2-5; weak D call: TRBD1 (5 bases). The source of this sequence is a woman aged 25 to 45 in good health and CMV-seronegative. Input material: PBMCs. As DNA, the CDR3 is TGTGCCACAAGACAGATTGAGACCCAGTACTTC. Translating it yields CATRQIETQYF.